The rows below give T cell receptor beta chains drawn from one sample of a study of blood T cell repertoires in COVID-19. Profiled with immunoSEQ multiplex PCR; TCRdb holds only in-frame clones, not every one. Seen here are about 140,000 clones, around 90% observed once, and the top ten hold 8% to 11%. The sequenced sample consisted of peripheral blood. Receptor source: a man in his sixties with active or convalescent COVID-19. Both conserved end residues are trimmed from each CDR3.

CDR3 length | V gene | CDR3 protein
15 | TRBV21-1 | ASRTGTSGRAHNEQF
13 | TRBV29-1 | SVAKGTSGSYEQY
14 | TRBV18 | ASSPQDRGGGETQY
13 | TRBV5-6 | ASSRVGGSMYEQY
11 | TRBV7-9 | ASSHLGNQPQH
11 | TRBV2 | ASTSGVPPEQY
11 | TRBV29-1 | SVIEAGLETQY
12 | TRBV24-1 | ATSDSTPRETQY
13 | TRBV19 | ASSIREGGNQPQH
8 | TRBV28 | ASSSDTQY
15 | TRBV28 | ASSAGTGGSILHEQY
11 | TRBV7-9 | ASSLGLANEQF
14 | TRBV24-1 | ATSGEGQGGGDTQY
13 | TRBV16 | ASSRARGVNQPQH
12 | TRBV6-5 | ASNRWGLGEEAF
11 | TRBV2 | ASIDRPSYEQY
14 | TRBV28 | ASSLAGTASNTEAF
12 | TRBV6-5 | ASSYSTGNYGYT
11 | TRBV12-3/TRBV12-4 | ASRNGPEETQY
14 | TRBV27 | ASSSGTGGQAETQY
11 | TRBV18 | ASSPGQYEKLF
15 | TRBV9 | ASSETPGPYSNQPQH
11 | TRBV18 | ASSQGQGSEQY
12 | TRBV5-1 | ASSLEAGKGEQY
13 | TRBV7-9 | ASSPTSGASYEQY
18 | TRBV7-9 | ASSTGTGGLGSSGANVLT
13 | TRBV9 | ASSIRDRGPYGYT
13 | TRBV6-6 | ASSASGDNSYEQY
13 | TRBV28 | ASSRPTSGRYEQY
13 | TRBV4-2 | ASSQDLLVNTEAF
12 | TRBV6-5 | ASGFGQGNQPQH
12 | TRBV10-1 | ASSDRVVTDTQY
13 | TRBV2 | ATSQGTGGPYEQY
11 | TRBV9 | ASSVSLQETQY
15 | TRBV4-1 | ASSQVVGGMSNQPQH
11 | TRBV28 | AIRNRGNYGYT
12 | TRBV18 | ASSPVSAGYEQY
15 | TRBV7-6 | ASSSTSSGVNTGELF
9 | TRBV12-3/TRBV12-4 | ASSFGGAAF
14 | TRBV5-8 | ASSRRSGTGTDTQY
13 | TRBV28 | ASSLLSGLNTEAF
12 | TRBV27 | ASSPGGTAYEQY
12 | TRBV11-2 | ASSARLGTGELF
13 | TRBV28 | ASSARGQGAEKLF
10 | TRBV11-2 | ASSPLVGELF
13 | TRBV5-4 | ASSLDSTVDNEQF
15 | TRBV18 | ASSLKIRDKYQETQY
14 | TRBV6-5 | ASSSPRTVKANVLT
12 | TRBV4-2 | ASSQTGGTYEQY
15 | TRBV24-1 | ATSAYRSGSGTDTQY
11 | TRBV28 | ASRGTTNTEAF
11 | TRBV6-1 | ASSEAHIYEQY
12 | TRBV2 | ASSEPGLRYEQY
9 | TRBV28 | ASSLRWEQY
12 | TRBV10-1 | ASKAGTSTDTQY